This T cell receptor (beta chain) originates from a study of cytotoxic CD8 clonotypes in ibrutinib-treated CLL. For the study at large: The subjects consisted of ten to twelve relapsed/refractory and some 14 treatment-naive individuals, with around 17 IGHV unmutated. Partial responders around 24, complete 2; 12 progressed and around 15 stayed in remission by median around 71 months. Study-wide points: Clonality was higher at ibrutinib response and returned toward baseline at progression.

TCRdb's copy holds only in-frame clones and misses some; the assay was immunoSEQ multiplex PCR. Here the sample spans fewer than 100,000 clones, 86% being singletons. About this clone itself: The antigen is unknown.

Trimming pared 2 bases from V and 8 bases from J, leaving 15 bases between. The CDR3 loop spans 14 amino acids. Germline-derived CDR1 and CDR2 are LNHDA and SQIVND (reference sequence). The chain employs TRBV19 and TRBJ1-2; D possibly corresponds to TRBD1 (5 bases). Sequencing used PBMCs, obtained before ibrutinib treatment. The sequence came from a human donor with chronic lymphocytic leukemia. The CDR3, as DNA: TGTGCCAGTAGTATATTTGTGTGGGGCAGCGGCTACACCTTC. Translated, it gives CASSIFVWGSGYTF.